The 21 T cell receptor beta chains listed next were all sequenced from one sample in a study of blood T cell repertoires in COVID-19. The table came from immunoSEQ multiplex PCR; TCRdb's copy has only in-frame clones and leaves some out. Of some 76,000 clones listed, 82% were seen once; the top ten hold 11%. Specimen: peripheral blood. Receptors originate from a man in his fifties with acute or convalescent COVID-19.

The genes are TRBV29-1 and TRBJ1-2, with 9 bases identical to TRBD1. The junction had 5 bases not matched to a gene; V was cut back by 7 bases and J by 5 bases. This CDR3 is 12 amino acids long. Looked up from germline, CDR1 is SQVTM and CDR2 is ANQGSEA. CDR3 sequence: CSGGQGEYGYTF. Written as DNA, the CDR3 is TGCAGCGGGGGACAGGGCGAGTATGGCTACACCTTC.

The chain joins TRBV5-4 to TRBJ1-1; D unclear. The CDR3 covers 13 residues. Per germline, CDR1 SGHNT and CDR2 YYREEE (reference sequence). V lost 4 bases to trimming and J lost 0 bases, with 7 bases between them. CDR3 DNA: TGTGCCAGCAGCCCTGAGTTGAACACTGAAGCTTTCTTT. This sequence encodes CASSPELNTEAFF.

This clone has more than one count but fewer than ten. The chain employs TRBV9 and TRBJ1-2; 7 bases align to TRBD1. V was clipped by 0 bases and J by 2 bases; unmatched bases: 7. CDR3 size: 16 residues. Germline assignment: CDR1 SGDLS and CDR2 YYNGEE. The CDR3: CASSVDGDRQNYGYTF. The CDR3 DNA reads as TGTGCCAGCAGCGTAGACGGGGACAGACAGAACTATGGCTACACCTTC.

V is TRBV10-3 and J is TRBJ1-3, with 7 bases that match TRBD1. The CDR3 is made up of 15 amino acids. Trimming took 2 bases from V and 4 from J; bases not matched to a gene: 5. CDR1 and CDR2 from the germline V gene are ENHRY and SYGVKD. The CDR3 region has the DNA TGTGCCATCAGTGAGACAGGGGCCGCGGGAAACACCATATATTTT. This encodes CAISETGAAGNTIYF.

The gene calls are TRBV7-8 and TRBJ1-3; D is perhaps TRBD1 (5 bases). Trimming stripped 2 bases from V and 7 bases from J, with 15 bases between. CDR1 is SGHVS and CDR2 is FQNEAQ in the germline V gene. The CDR3 consists of 15 residues. The CDR3 DNA is TGTGCCAGCAGCTTATCGCGGGGGTCAGGGAACACCATATATTTT. This codes for CASSLSRGSGNTIYF.

The chain combines TRBV19 with TRBJ1-2; 9 bases agree with TRBD1. There are 16 residues in the CDR3. V trimming: 5 bases; J trimming: 0 bases; junction bases outside the gene matches: 7. Germline assignment: CDR1 LNHDA and CDR2 SQIVND (reference sequence). CDR3 nucleotide sequence: TGTGCCAGTAGTCAATGGGGGGACAGGGCTAACTATGGCTACACCTTC. Encoded protein: CASSQWGDRANYGYTF.

The chain carries TRBV12-3 or TRBV12-4 and TRBJ2-7; D is perhaps TRBD1 (6 bases). The CDR3 length is 13 residues. V lost 3 bases and J lost 2, with 8 bases in between. The CDR3 spells CASSFRQAYEQYF. DNA of the CDR3: TGTGCCAGCAGTTTTAGACAGGCCTACGAGCAGTACTTC.

Only one count was recorded for this clone. The chain combines TRBV10-1 with TRBJ2-3; 15 bases are a match to TRBD2. The CDR3 loop spans 20 amino acids. With 7 bases clipped from V and 4 bases from J, the junction kept 18 bases outside the gene matches. Germline values: CDR1 WNHNN, CDR2 SYGVQD (reference sequence). The CDR3 region has the DNA TGCGCCAGCATTCACTCTCCCCCGGGACTAGCGGGAGGTCCCCCAGATACGCAGTATTTT. Its translation: CASIHSPPGLAGGPPDTQYF.

This rearrangement joins TRBV7-9 to TRBJ2-7; a possible D gene is TRBD2 (6 bases). With 5 bases removed from V and 0 bases from J, the gap between germline ends came to 17 bases. From germline, CDR1 is SEHNR and CDR2 FQNEAQ (reference sequence). The CDR3 is 16 amino acids. CDR3 in DNA: TGTGCCAGCAGCAAGGGTCTCGGGAGCGACTCCTACGAGCAGTACTTC. Translated, it gives CASSKGLGSDSYEQYF.

The genes are TRBV7-3 and TRBJ1-1; D gene uncertain. Trimming took 5 bases from V and 1 from J, leaving 8 bases between them. The germline CDR1 and CDR2 sequences are SGHTA and FQGTGA. There are 13 residues in the CDR3. CDR3 sequence reads: CASSKDTNTEAFF. Written as DNA, the CDR3 is TGTGCCAGCAGCAAAGACACGAACACTGAAGCTTTCTTT.

Note on this clone: Other DNA sequences within the sample encode an identical CDR3. This sequence joins TRBV7-9 and TRBJ1-5; a possible D gene is TRBD1 (5 bases). V was clipped by 1 base and J by 3 bases, with 10 bases between them. Looked up from germline, CDR1 is SEHNR and CDR2 is FQNEAQ (reference sequence). The CDR3 is made up of 15 amino acids. For the CDR3, the DNA is TGTGCCAGCAGCTTAGAGGCAGGGCCCAATCAGCCCCAGCATTTT. This sequence encodes CASSLEAGPNQPQHF.

A single count supports this clone. This chain uses TRBV18 with TRBJ2-5, with a tentative D call TRBD2 (5 bases). Trimming took 2 bases from V and 4 from J, leaving 14 bases between them. Germline loops: CDR1 KGHSH, CDR2 LQKENI. The CDR3 extends over 15 amino acids. This CDR3 reads CASSPGGRQSETQYF. The CDR3 DNA follows: TGTGCCAGCTCACCAGGAGGACGCCAGTCAGAGACCCAGTACTTC.

This chain uses TRBV5-1 with TRBJ1-1; D is possibly TRBD1 (6 bases). Germline loops: CDR1 SGHRS, CDR2 YFSETQ. The CDR3 contains 14 residues. V gave up 1 base and J gave up 1 base, with 8 bases separating them. Written as DNA, the CDR3 is TGCGCCAGCAGCTTGACACAGGGGAACACTGAAGCTTTCTTT. It encodes CASSLTQGNTEAFF. The complete variable domain, with remaining parts taken from reference TRBV5-1 and TRBJ1-1, reads KAGVTQTPRYLIKTRGQQVTLSCSPISGHRSVSWYQQTPGQGLQFLFEYFSETQRNKGNFPGRFSGRQFSNSRSEMNVSTLELGDSALYLCASSLTQGNTEAFFGQGTRLTVV.

The chain uses TRBV5-4 and TRBJ2-2, with 8 bases fitting TRBD2. In germline, CDR1 is SGHNT, CDR2 YYREEE (reference sequence). The CDR3 is 16 residues long. V shed 0 bases and J 7 bases; nucleotides not matched to a gene: 8. CDR3: CASSLELAVGDGELFF. The CDR3 DNA sequence: TGTGCCAGCAGCTTGGAACTAGCGGTCGGGGACGGGGAGCTGTTTTTT.

In this sample, this clone turned up once. The genes are TRBV19 and TRBJ1-1, with D hard to call. V lost 5 bases and J 7 bases, leaving 11 bases between the germline ends. The CDR3 totals 12 residues. Per germline, CDR1 LNHDA and CDR2 SQIVND (reference sequence). The CDR3 DNA reads as TGTGCCAGTAGTTCACTGAACCGTGAAGCTTTCTTT. Translated, it gives CASSSLNREAFF. The variable domain in full, completed from reference TRBV19 and TRBJ1-1, reads DGGITQSPKYLFRKEGQNVTLSCEQNLNHDAMYWYRQDPGQGLRLIYYSQIVNDFQKGDIAEGYSVSREKKESFPLTVTSAQKNPTAFYLCASSSLNREAFFGQGTRLTVV.

This clone has just one count. The chain combines TRBV29-1 with TRBJ1-1; 12 bases match TRBD1. Germline V CDR1 and CDR2: SQVTM, ANQGSEA. The CDR3 loop spans 16 amino acids. J was trimmed by 0 bases and V by 8 bases; bases with no gene match: 10. CDR3 loop: CSSSGTGGLMNTEAFF. CDR3 DNA sequence: TGCAGCTCCAGCGGGACAGGGGGCCTCATGAACACTGAAGCTTTCTTT.

The chain uses TRBV4-2 and TRBJ2-5; D might be TRBD2 (5 bases). CDR1 LGHNA and CDR2 YNFKEQ come from the germline V gene. There are 15 residues in the CDR3. V lost 2 bases and J 5 bases, leaving 15 bases between the germline ends. This CDR3 is CASSQSSTASETQYF. The CDR3 coding sequence is TGTGCCAGCAGCCAAAGTAGTACCGCTAGCGAGACCCAGTACTTC.

The chain employs TRBV20-1 and TRBJ2-3, with D possibly being TRBD2 (6 bases). The V gene lost 3 bases and the J gene lost 0 bases, with 10 bases spanning the gap. In germline, CDR1 is DFQATT, CDR2 SNEGSKA (reference sequence). The length of the CDR3 is 14 residues. Here the CDR3 reads CSASSGPSTDTQYF. The CDR3 DNA reads as TGCAGTGCTAGTAGCGGCCCCAGCACAGATACGCAGTATTTT.

This clone came up a few times. V and J are TRBV11-2 and TRBJ1-1; TRBD1 matches at 7 bases. V lost 6 bases, J lost 0 bases, and 7 bases stayed unmatched. Germline V gene sequence: CDR1 SGHAT, CDR2 FQNNGV. This CDR3 comprises 15 residues. The CDR3 DNA reads as TGTGCCAGCAGTTACCGGGACAGCATGAACACTGAAGCTTTCTTT. Amino acids: CASSYRDSMNTEAFF.

CDR3 amino acids: CASRSGTGHYGYTF. The CDR3 nucleotides are TGTGCCAGTCGGTCTGGGACAGGCCACTATGGCTACACCTTC. V usage is TRBV27 and J usage is TRBJ1-2, with 8 positions matching TRBD1. The CDR3 is made up of 14 amino acids. Trimming removed 9 bases from V and 3 bases from J; junction bases left unmatched: 9. Germline V gives CDR1 MNHEY, CDR2 SMNVEV (reference sequence).

J is TRBJ2-7 and V is TRBV29-1; TRBD1 matches at 12 bases. V shed 6 bases and J 3 bases; nucleotides not matched to a gene: 18. CDR1 is SQVTM, CDR2 ANQGSEA, per germline. The CDR3 totals 18 residues. The CDR3 DNA reads TGCAGCGTCCGATCCGGGACAGGGGGCCTGCCTGGCCACTACGAGCAGTACTTC. It encodes CSVRSGTGGLPGHYEQYF.